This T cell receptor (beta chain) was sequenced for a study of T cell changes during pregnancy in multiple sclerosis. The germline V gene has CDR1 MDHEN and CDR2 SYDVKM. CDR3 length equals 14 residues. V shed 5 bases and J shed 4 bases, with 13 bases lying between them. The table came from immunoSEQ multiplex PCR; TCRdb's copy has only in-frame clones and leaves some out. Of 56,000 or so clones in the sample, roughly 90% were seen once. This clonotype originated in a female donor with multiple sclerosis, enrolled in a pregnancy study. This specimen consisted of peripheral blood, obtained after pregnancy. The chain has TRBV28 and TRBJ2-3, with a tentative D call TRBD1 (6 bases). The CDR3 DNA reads TGTGCCAGCAGTACATCAGGGGCCGCAGATACGCAGTATTTT. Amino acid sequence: CASSTSGAADTQYF.